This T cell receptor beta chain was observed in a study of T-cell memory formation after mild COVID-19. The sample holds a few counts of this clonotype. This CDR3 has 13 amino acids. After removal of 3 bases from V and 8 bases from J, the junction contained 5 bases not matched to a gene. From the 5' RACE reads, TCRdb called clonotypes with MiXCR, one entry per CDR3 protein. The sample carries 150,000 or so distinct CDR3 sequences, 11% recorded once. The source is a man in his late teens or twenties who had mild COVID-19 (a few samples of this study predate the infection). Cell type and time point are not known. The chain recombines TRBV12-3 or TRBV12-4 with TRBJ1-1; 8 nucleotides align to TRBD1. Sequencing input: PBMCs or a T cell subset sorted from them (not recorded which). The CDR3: CASSLWAGGEAFF. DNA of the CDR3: TGTGCCAGCAGTTTGTGGGCAGGGGGCGAAGCTTTCTTT.